The entry that follows covers one TCR beta chain sequence. These data are taken from a study of T cell changes during pregnancy in multiple sclerosis. With 0 bases removed from V and 3 bases from J, the gap between germline ends came to 10 bases. Per germline, CDR1 SGHRS and CDR2 YFSETQ. The CDR3 is 15 residues long. TCRdb keeps only in-frame clones here, not all; method: immunoSEQ multiplex PCR. The profile shows tens of thousands of clones, about 94% of them singletons. This sequence was found in a female donor with multiple sclerosis, enrolled in a pregnancy study. The specimen was peripheral blood, collected in the third trimester of pregnancy. This chain connects TRBV5-1 to TRBJ2-1; D may be TRBD2 (6 bases). DNA for the CDR3: TGCGCCAGCAGCTTGGAAACGGGAGTCTACAATGAGCAGTTCTTC. Translation: CASSLETGVYNEQFF.